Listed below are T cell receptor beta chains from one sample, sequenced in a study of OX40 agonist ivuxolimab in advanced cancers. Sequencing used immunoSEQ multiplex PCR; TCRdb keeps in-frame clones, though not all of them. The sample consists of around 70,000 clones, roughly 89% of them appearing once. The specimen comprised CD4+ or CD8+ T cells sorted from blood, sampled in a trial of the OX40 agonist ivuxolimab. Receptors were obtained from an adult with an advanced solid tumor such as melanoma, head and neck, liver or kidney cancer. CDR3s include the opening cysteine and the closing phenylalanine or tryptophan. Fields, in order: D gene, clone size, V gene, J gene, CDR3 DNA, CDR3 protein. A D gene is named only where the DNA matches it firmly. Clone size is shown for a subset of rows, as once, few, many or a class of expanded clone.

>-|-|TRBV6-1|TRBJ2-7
TGTGCCAGCCGCCCGTATACGTACGAGCAGTACTTC
CASRPYTYEQYF
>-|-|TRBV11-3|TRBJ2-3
TGTGCCAGCAGCTTAGAGGGATTCGCAGATACGCAGTATTTT
CASSLEGFADTQYF
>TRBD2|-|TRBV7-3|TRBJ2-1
TGTGCCAGCAGCCCACCCGGGACTAGCGGTGAGCAGTTCTTC
CASSPPGTSGEQFF
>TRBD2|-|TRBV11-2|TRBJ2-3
TGTGCCAGCAGCGGGACGGGGAGCGGGAGGGGCACAGATACGCAGTATTTT
CASSGTGSGRGTDTQYF
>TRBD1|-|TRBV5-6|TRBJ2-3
TGTGCCAGCAGCTTGGGGCCGGGACAGGGTACCTATACGCAGTATTTT
CASSLGPGQGTYTQYF
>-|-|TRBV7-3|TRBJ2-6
TGTGCCAGCAGCCCGCTGATCTCTGGGGCCAACGTCCTGACTTTC
CASSPLISGANVLTF
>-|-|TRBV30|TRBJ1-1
TGTGCCTGGAGTGTACGGGAGGGTACGGCTTTCTTT
CAWSVREGTAFF
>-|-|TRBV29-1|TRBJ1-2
TGCAGCGTTGAGGATGGCTACACCTTC
CSVEDGYTF
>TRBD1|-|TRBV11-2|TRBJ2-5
TGTGCCAGCAGCCTACAGGGGGCGCCCGGGGAGACCCAGTACTTC
CASSLQGAPGETQYF
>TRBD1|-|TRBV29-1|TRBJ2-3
TGCAGCGGCCGTGGGACAGATCAACATACGCAGTATTTT
CSGRGTDQHTQYF
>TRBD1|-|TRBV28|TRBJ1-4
TGTGCCAGCAGTTCTACTTGGACAGGGGCTGGTGAAAAACTGTTTTTT
CASSSTWTGAGEKLFF
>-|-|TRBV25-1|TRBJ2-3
TGTGCCAGCAGTGAATATTCGGGCAGGAGTACGCAGTATTTT
CASSEYSGRSTQYF
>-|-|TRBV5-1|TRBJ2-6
TGCGCCAGCAGCTTGGGGCGCTTAAGCTCTGGGGCCAACGTCCTGACTTTC
CASSLGRLSSGANVLTF
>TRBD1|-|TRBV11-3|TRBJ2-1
TGTGCCAGCAGTTATTCCGGGACAGGGGACAATGAGCAGTTCTTC
CASSYSGTGDNEQFF
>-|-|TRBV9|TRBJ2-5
TGTGCCAGCAGCGTACAGGCAGGACAAGAGACCCAGTACTTC
CASSVQAGQETQYF
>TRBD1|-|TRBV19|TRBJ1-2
TGTGCCAGTAGTAAATGGACAGGGGGCGAGATAAACTATGGCTACACCTTC
CASSKWTGGEINYGYTF
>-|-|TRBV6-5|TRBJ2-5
TGTGCCAGCAGTTACAGTCTGGAGGGGACCCAGTACTTC
CASSYSLEGTQYF
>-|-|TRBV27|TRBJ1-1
TGTGCCAGCAGCTTCCGACCGGGCAGGGCTTTCTTT
CASSFRPGRAFF
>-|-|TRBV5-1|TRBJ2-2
TGCGCCAGCTCACCGGGCCCGAACACCGGGGAGCTGTTTTTT
CASSPGPNTGELFF
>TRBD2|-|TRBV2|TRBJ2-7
TGTGCCAGCAAGTCGACTAGCGGGAGTCATTACGAGCAGTACTTC
CASKSTSGSHYEQYF
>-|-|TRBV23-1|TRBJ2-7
TGCGCCAGCAGTCAATCGCAGTTAAAGTTAGTAGACAAGCAGTACTTC
CASSQSQLKLVDKQYF
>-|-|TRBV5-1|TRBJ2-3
TGCGCCAGCAGCTTGGGGAGGGTGGCAGATACGCAGTATTTT
CASSLGRVADTQYF
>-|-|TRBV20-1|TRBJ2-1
TGCAGTGCCATTGACGGGGAAAAGTTCTTC
CSAIDGEKFF
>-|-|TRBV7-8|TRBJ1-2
TGTGCCAGCAGCTTATTTGAGGGCGCTAACTATGGCTACACCTTC
CASSLFEGANYGYTF
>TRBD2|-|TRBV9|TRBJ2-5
TGTGCCAGCAGCGTAGGAATCGGCGGGGGGGCTGGAGAGACCCAGTACTTC
CASSVGIGGGAGETQYF
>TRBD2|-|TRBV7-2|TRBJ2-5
TGTGCCAGCAGCTTACTTAGCGGGGGGATTCAAGAGACCCAGTACTTC
CASSLLSGGIQETQYF
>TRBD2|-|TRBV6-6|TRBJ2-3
TGTGCCAGCCGGACTAGCGGGGGGCCGGCAGATACGCAGTATTTT
CASRTSGGPADTQYF
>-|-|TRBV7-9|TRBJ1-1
TGTGCCAGCAGCACAGAGGGGGACACTGAAGCTTTCTTT
CASSTEGDTEAFF
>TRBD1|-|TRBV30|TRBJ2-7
TGTGCCTGGAGTCCCGGGACAGTTGCCTACGAGCAGTACTTC
CAWSPGTVAYEQYF
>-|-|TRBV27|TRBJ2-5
TGTGCCAGCAGTTTATCGATAATCGGAGAGACCCAGTACTTC
CASSLSIIGETQYF
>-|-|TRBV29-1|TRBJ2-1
TGCAGCGTGTTGCGGGAAAGTATTGAGCAGTTCTTC
CSVLRESIEQFF
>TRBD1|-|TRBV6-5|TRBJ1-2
TGTGCCAGCAGAATGGACAGGGGGCGGGATGGCTACACCTTC
CASRMDRGRDGYTF
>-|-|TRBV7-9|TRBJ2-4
TGTGCCAGCAGCTCCATGGGTGACATTCAGTACTTC
CASSSMGDIQYF
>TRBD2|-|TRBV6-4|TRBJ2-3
TGTGCCAGCATTGCTAGCGGGAGAGATACGCAGTATTTT
CASIASGRDTQYF
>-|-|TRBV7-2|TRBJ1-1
TGTGCCAGCAGCCTTAACCCTAGCACTGAAGCTTTCTTT
CASSLNPSTEAFF
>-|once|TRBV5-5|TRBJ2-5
TGTGCCAGCAGCCTCCCGGGAGTCCGGGAGACCCAGTACTTC
CASSLPGVRETQYF
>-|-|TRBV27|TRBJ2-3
TGTGCCAGCAGTTTATTGAGGAGAGATACGCAGTATTTT
CASSLLRRDTQYF
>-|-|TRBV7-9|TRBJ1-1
TGTGCCAGCAGCTCAGGTGGGGGGACTACTGAAGCTTTCTTT
CASSSGGGTTEAFF
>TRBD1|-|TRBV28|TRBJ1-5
TGTGCCACCCGTACCTTTCGGACAGGGAGGAATCAGCCCCAGCATTTT
CATRTFRTGRNQPQHF
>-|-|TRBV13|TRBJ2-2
TGTGCCAGCAGCTCCCGGGGGAACACCGGGGAGCTGTTTTTT
CASSSRGNTGELFF
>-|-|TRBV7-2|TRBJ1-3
TGTGCCAGCAGCCCCCAGGCCTTCTCTGGAAACACCATATATTTT
CASSPQAFSGNTIYF
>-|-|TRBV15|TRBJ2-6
TGTGCCACCAGCAGAGTCAAGGGGGCCAACGTCCTGACTTTC
CATSRVKGANVLTF
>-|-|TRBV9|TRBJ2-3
TGTGCCAGCAGCGGTAGCAGTTACTGGGTAGATACGCAGTATTTT
CASSGSSYWVDTQYF
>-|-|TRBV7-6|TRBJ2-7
TGTGCCAGCAGCGCCAGAGAGCGGGCGGGCGAGCAGTACTTC
CASSARERAGEQYF
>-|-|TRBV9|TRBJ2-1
TGTGCCAGCAGCGTACATTTTCGGGAGTACAATGAGCAGTTCTTC
CASSVHFREYNEQFF